A selection of T cell receptor beta chains follows, all from one sample in a study of long-term antiretroviral therapy in people with HIV. Measured with immunoSEQ multiplex PCR; TCRdb has only the in-frame clones, and not every one. Among more than 20,000 clones listed, roughly four fifths were seen once. Sequencing used unsorted PBMCs, obtained 0.3 years after starting antiretroviral therapy. The receptors shown here come from a man in his fifties or sixties with HIV. The CDR3 runs from the conserved cysteine through the conserved F or W. The order of the fields is CDR3 protein, CDR3 DNA, J gene, D gene, V gene. D genes are given only for firm matches.

cdr3_aa: CASSLLYEQYF; cdr3_nt: TGTGCCAGCAGCCTCCTCTACGAGCAGTACTTC; j_call: TRBJ2-7; d_call: -; v_call: TRBV25-1
cdr3_aa: CASSDLSGSTDTQYF; cdr3_nt: TGTGCCAGCAGTGATTTATCGGGGAGCACAGATACGCAGTATTTT; j_call: TRBJ2-3; d_call: -; v_call: TRBV6-1
cdr3_aa: CASSRGESYEQYF; cdr3_nt: TGTGCCAGCAGTAGGGGTGAGTCCTACGAGCAGTACTTC; j_call: TRBJ2-7; d_call: -; v_call: TRBV25-1
cdr3_aa: CASSRQVVTEAFF; cdr3_nt: TGTGCCAGCAGTCGACAGGTCGTCACTGAAGCTTTCTTT; j_call: TRBJ1-1; d_call: -; v_call: TRBV28
cdr3_aa: CASSYLGGDNYGYTF; cdr3_nt: TGTGCCAGCAGTTACCTGGGTGGGGATAACTATGGCTACACCTTC; j_call: TRBJ1-2; d_call: -; v_call: TRBV6-5
cdr3_aa: CASSLAWSSYNEQFF; cdr3_nt: TGTGCTAGCAGCTTAGCCTGGAGCTCCTACAATGAGCAGTTCTTC; j_call: TRBJ2-1; d_call: -; v_call: TRBV7-7
cdr3_aa: CASSHPDGDYSYEQYF; cdr3_nt: TGTGCCAGCAGCCACCCAGACGGGGACTACTCCTACGAGCAGTACTTC; j_call: TRBJ2-7; d_call: TRBD2; v_call: TRBV7-6
cdr3_aa: CASRISSGSSYEQYF; cdr3_nt: TGCGCCAGCAGGATCTCTAGCGGGAGCTCCTACGAGCAGTACTTC; j_call: TRBJ2-7; d_call: TRBD2; v_call: TRBV5-1
cdr3_aa: CASSRGQGQPQHF; cdr3_nt: TGTGCCAGTAGTAGAGGACAGGGACAGCCCCAGCATTTT; j_call: TRBJ1-5; d_call: TRBD1; v_call: TRBV19
cdr3_aa: CASHEGGTDTQYF; cdr3_nt: TGTGCCAGCCACGAGGGTGGCACAGATACGCAGTATTTT; j_call: TRBJ2-3; d_call: -; v_call: TRBV2
cdr3_aa: CASSPSPGTVSYGYTF; cdr3_nt: TGTGCCAGCAGCCCTTCCCCCGGGACAGTTAGCTATGGCTACACCTTC; j_call: TRBJ1-2; d_call: TRBD1; v_call: TRBV7-2
cdr3_aa: CASIRTSGNSYEQYF; cdr3_nt: TGTGCCAGCATTAGGACTAGCGGGAACTCCTACGAGCAGTACTTC; j_call: TRBJ2-7; d_call: TRBD2; v_call: TRBV28